The present T cell receptor beta chain was sequenced within a study of cytomegalovirus exposure and HLA in healthy donors. Researchers ran the PCR with 60 Vbeta and 13 Jbeta primers. The repertoire was sequenced with immunoSEQ multiplex PCR; TCRdb's copy has only in-frame clones and lacks some. The top ten clones hold over 8.5% of a sample with about 76,000 clones, 72% of them seen once. The ends were cut back, 4 bases at V and 8 bases at J, with 17 bases in the middle. This CDR3 has 15 residues. Germline V gene lookup returns CDR1 MGHRA and CDR2 YSYEKL. By sample share, this clone is hyperexpanded (1% or more). Its antigen is as yet unknown. General study results and limits: Some V segments (TRBV6-2 and TRBV6-3 among them) were excluded as indistinguishable. In vitro confirmation showed three CMV-associated chains to be CMV antigen specific. Sequencing likely generated an artifact that appeared as a cluster of highly shared sequence variants.

Sequencing was carried out using PBMCs. The receptor's source is a woman in her forties in good health and CMV-seropositive. V and J are TRBV4-1 and TRBJ1-4; D uncertain. The CDR3 here is CASSPEGGFREKLFF. As DNA, the CDR3 is TGCGCCAGCAGCCCTGAAGGAGGGTTTAGGGAAAAACTGTTTTTT.